One and the same sample provided the 22 T cell receptor beta chains below, sequenced in a study of T cell repertoires in cytomegalovirus infection. These TCRs are of unknown antigen specificity. TCRdb ran MiXCR on the reads and lists one entry per CDR3 protein. The data hold 700,000 to 900,000 distinct CDR3 sequences, with 25% to 30% observed a single time. This sample comprised cultured CD8+ T cells from PBMCs, obtained from culture after CMV antigen stimulation. The source of these receptors is a human donor in good health (CMV status not recorded). Some clones in this sample may be carry-over from other donors' samples.

This rearrangement joins TRBV7-3 to TRBJ1-4; 7 nucleotides line up with TRBD1. The CDR3 runs to 17 residues. Germline assignment: CDR1 SGHTA and CDR2 FQGTGA. Trimming at V came to 2 bases and at J to 6 bases, leaving 12 bases not matched to a gene. The chain's CDR3 is CASSLASGTEQHEKLFF. The CDR3 DNA follows: TGTGCCAGCAGCTTAGCAAGTGGGACAGAACAACATGAAAAACTGTTTTTT.

This clonotype turned up a few times. The chain couples TRBV12-3 or TRBV12-4 to TRBJ2-2, with D unresolved. The V end was cut by 2 bases, the J end by 2 bases, with 9 bases between. This CDR3 region has 15 residues. Here the CDR3 DNA reads TGTGCCAGCAGTTTAAACGAAAAAAACACCGGGGAGCTGTTTTTT. Amino acids: CASSLNEKNTGELFF.

This chain uses TRBV20-1 with TRBJ1-2, with D possibly being TRBD1 (5 bases). This CDR3 has 13 amino acids. Germline-derived CDR1 and CDR2 are DFQATT and SNEGSKA (reference sequence). V dropped 4 bases and J dropped 0 bases, with 9 bases sitting between them. In DNA form, the CDR3 reads TGCAGTGCTACGACAGCTTCTAACTATGGCTACACCTTC. Translated, it gives CSATTASNYGYTF.

This clonotype was seen many times. The V gene is TRBV5-5, the J gene TRBJ1-3; D is perhaps TRBD1 (5 bases). V lost 0 bases, J lost 5 bases, and 9 bases lay in between. Germline CDR1 is SGHKS and CDR2 is YYEKEE (reference sequence). The CDR3 has 14 amino acids. In DNA, the CDR3 is TGTGCCAGCAGCTTGGGGACACATAGAAACACCATATATTTT. Protein product: CASSLGTHRNTIYF.

Of note for this clonotype: Germline is not matched at one junction end, which may reflect a read error. The chain carries TRBV6-1 and TRBJ1-6, with TRBD1 identical over 10 bases. Per germline, CDR1 MNHNS and CDR2 SASEGT. The CDR3 sequence is 15 residues long. The CDR3 here is CASTERDRGRSPLHF. CDR3 bases: TGTGCCAGCACTGAAAGGGACAGGGGTAGGTCACCCCTCCACTTT.

The chain recombines TRBV7-3 with TRBJ2-3; the match to TRBD2 covers 8 bases. With V trimmed by 3 bases and J by 6 bases, 8 bases remained unmatched. The germline gives CDR1 SGHTA, CDR2 FQGTGA. The CDR3 extends over 15 amino acids. CDR3 residues: CASSLSGGGLDTQYF. CDR3 nucleotide sequence: TGTGCCAGCAGCTTGAGCGGGGGAGGATTGGATACGCAGTATTTT.

This clonotype was found many times. V gene TRBV7-6 combines with J gene TRBJ2-1, with a tentative D call TRBD1 (5 bases). The germline V and J ends were trimmed by 5 bases and 8 bases, with 16 bases remaining between them. The CDR3 totals 14 residues. Per the germline V gene, CDR1 is SGHVS and CDR2 is FNYEAQ. The CDR3 DNA follows: TGTGCCAGCAGCCCTGGGCCAAGCAGGGATGAGCAGTTCTTC. Protein: CASSPGPSRDEQFF.

This clonotype was recorded a few times. The rearrangement joins TRBV4-3 to TRBJ2-2; 15 bases line up with TRBD2. Germline V gene data show CDR1 as LGHNA and CDR2 as YSLEER. CDR3 length: 19 amino acids. V dropped 3 bases and J dropped 5; count of bases not matched to a gene: 10. The CDR3 is CASSHPRGLAGGVTGELFF. Written as DNA, the CDR3 is TGCGCCAGCAGCCATCCCCGTGGACTAGCGGGGGGGGTTACCGGGGAGCTGTTTTTT.

The V call is TRBV27, the J call TRBJ2-7; either TRBD1 or TRBD2 may fit D (5 bases each). CDR3 size: 13 residues. The germline CDR1 and CDR2 sequences are MNHEY and SMNVEV (reference sequence). Trimming removed 3 bases at V and 6 bases at J, with 12 bases between. CDR3 DNA sequence: TGTGCCAGCAGTTTCTACGGGACGGTCGAGCAGTACTTC. It codes for CASSFYGTVEQYF.

This clonotype appeared a few times. The rearrangement uses TRBV4-3 and TRBJ1-5, with a possible D match to TRBD1 (5 bases). The CDR3 runs 15 residues. V was cut by 1 base and J by 1 base, with 8 bases left in between. Germline V CDR1 and CDR2: LGHNA, YSLEER. CDR3 sequence: CASSQGEGSNQPQHF. The CDR3 DNA reads as TGCGCCAGCAGCCAAGGGGAGGGGAGCAATCAGCCCCAGCATTTT.

This clonotype appeared a few times. The chain has TRBV9 and TRBJ2-1, with 9 bases that match TRBD2. With V trimmed by 2 bases and J by 0 bases, 0 bases remained unmatched. CDR3 length: 15 amino acids. Per germline, CDR1 SGDLS and CDR2 YYNGEE. The CDR3 region is CASSVSGGSYNEQFF. The CDR3 DNA sequence: TGTGCCAGCAGCGTTAGCGGGGGCTCCTACAATGAGCAGTTCTTC. Filled out from reference TRBV9 and TRBJ2-1, the complete variable domain reads DSGVTQTPKHLITATGQRVTLRCSPRSGDLSVYWYQQSLDQGLQFLIQYYNGEERAKGNILERFSAQQFPDLHSELNLSSLELGDSALYFCASSVSGGSYNEQFFGPGTRLTVL.

The table lists this clonotype with many counts. J is TRBJ2-1 and V is TRBV7-6; TRBD2 matches 10 bases. Germline V gives CDR1 SGHVS, CDR2 FNYEAQ. V was clipped by 1 base and J by 8 bases; unmatched bases: 14. CDR3 length: 18 residues. The CDR3 reads CASSLEAIGLAGVDEQFF. The CDR3 coding sequence is TGTGCCAGCAGCTTAGAAGCAATTGGTCTAGCGGGGGTGGATGAGCAGTTCTTC.

This clonotype was seen repeatedly, ten times or more. The chain recombines TRBV7-2 with TRBJ1-1; weak D call: TRBD1 (6 bases). The CDR3 loop spans 13 amino acids. V lost 10 bases, J lost 7 bases, and 19 bases lay in between. The germline gives CDR1 SGHTA, CDR2 FQGNSA. The CDR3 here is CATISGGGLEAFF. The DNA for the CDR3 is TGTGCCACAATCTCCGGGGGGGGGCTTGAAGCTTTCTTT.

This clonotype was seen a few times. This rearrangement joins TRBV4-2 to TRBJ2-1, with 9 bases aligning to TRBD2. This CDR3 has 19 residues. CDR1 is LGHNA, CDR2 YNFKEQ, per germline. J was trimmed by 4 bases and V by 0 bases; bases with no gene match: 13. The CDR3 DNA sequence: TGTGCCAGCAGCCAAGAGGGCATTCTACTAGCGGGCGAATACAATGAGCAGTTCTTC. Translation: CASSQEGILLAGEYNEQFF.

The rearrangement joins TRBV2 to TRBJ1-5; 7 bases map to TRBD1. Looked up from germline, CDR1 is SNHLY and CDR2 is FYNNEI. Trimming took 6 bases from V and 3 from J; bases not matched to a gene: 5. The CDR3 is made up of 14 amino acids. The CDR3 spells CASRLRGNNQPQHF. The DNA of the CDR3 is TGTGCCAGCAGACTCAGGGGGAACAATCAGCCCCAGCATTTT.

This clonotype occurred a few times. The chain has TRBV6-2 or TRBV6-3 and TRBJ2-5; tentatively, D is TRBD1 or TRBD2 (5 bases each). V lost 6 bases, J lost 3 bases, and 17 bases lay in between. CDR3 length: 15 amino acids. Germline-derived CDR1 and CDR2 are MNHEY and SVGEGT. CDR3 residues: CASRPRDLGEETQYF. CDR3 DNA sequence: TGTGCCAGCAGGCCCCGGGACCTGGGCGAAGAGACCCAGTACTTC.

This clonotype was seen a handful of times. The chain is built from TRBV24-1 and TRBJ2-1; 16 positions agree with TRBD2. With V trimmed by 8 bases and J by 9 bases, 24 bases remained unmatched. In germline, CDR1 is KGHDR, CDR2 SFDVKD. CDR3 length equals 21 residues. The CDR3 nucleotides read TGTGCCACCATCCCGCGGGGGAAGGAGCCGGGACTAGCGGGGGGGCCCGGTGAGCAGTTCTTC. Encoded protein: CATIPRGKEPGLAGGPGEQFF.

This clonotype was found a few times. V is TRBV9 and J is TRBJ2-3, with D unclear. With 0 bases removed from V and 4 bases from J, the gap between germline ends came to 9 bases. This CDR3 contains 14 residues. CDR1 SGDLS and CDR2 YYNGEE come from the germline V gene. The CDR3 here is CASSVVSHADTQYF. In nucleotides, the CDR3 is TGTGCCAGCAGCGTAGTCAGTCACGCAGATACGCAGTATTTT.

The chain employs TRBV19 and TRBJ1-2; 7 bases agree with TRBD1. CDR3 length equals 18 residues. V lost 5 bases, J lost 3 bases, and 18 bases stayed unmatched. Germline CDR1 and CDR2: LNHDA and SQIVND (reference sequence). The CDR3 bases are TGTGCCAGTAGTCCTAGAAGGGGGACAGACCTTCCCCACTATGGCTACACCTTC. It is translated as CASSPRRGTDLPHYGYTF.

This clonotype was detected only a few times. The chain uses TRBV15 and TRBJ1-1, with D maybe TRBD1 (6 bases). The CDR3 is 13 residues long. Germline V gene data show CDR1 as LNHNV and CDR2 as YYDKDF (reference sequence). V was cut by 2 bases and J by 6 bases, with 10 bases left in between. CDR3 bases: TGTGCCACCAGCAGATCTCAGGGGTCTGAAGCTTTCTTT. Its protein product is CATSRSQGSEAFF.

This clonotype has at least ten counts. The chain is built from TRBV7-2 and TRBJ1-1; D unresolved. V lost 5 bases and J lost 5, with 24 bases in between. From germline, CDR1 is SGHTA and CDR2 FQGNSA. The CDR3 has 17 amino acids. The CDR3, as DNA: TGTGCCAGCAGCCCATCGTTAACAACCCAGAAGGGTACTGAAGCTTTCTTT. Encoded protein: CASSPSLTTQKGTEAFF.

This clonotype has more than one count but fewer than ten. The gene calls are TRBV24-1 and TRBJ2-1, with no clear D. This CDR3 contains 15 residues. Trimming removed 4 bases at V and 5 bases at J, with 14 bases between. Germline assignment: CDR1 KGHDR and CDR2 SFDVKD. The CDR3 nucleotides read TGTGCCACCAGTGACCTAGGCCACAACCACAATGAGCAGTTCTTC. This sequence encodes CATSDLGHNHNEQFF.